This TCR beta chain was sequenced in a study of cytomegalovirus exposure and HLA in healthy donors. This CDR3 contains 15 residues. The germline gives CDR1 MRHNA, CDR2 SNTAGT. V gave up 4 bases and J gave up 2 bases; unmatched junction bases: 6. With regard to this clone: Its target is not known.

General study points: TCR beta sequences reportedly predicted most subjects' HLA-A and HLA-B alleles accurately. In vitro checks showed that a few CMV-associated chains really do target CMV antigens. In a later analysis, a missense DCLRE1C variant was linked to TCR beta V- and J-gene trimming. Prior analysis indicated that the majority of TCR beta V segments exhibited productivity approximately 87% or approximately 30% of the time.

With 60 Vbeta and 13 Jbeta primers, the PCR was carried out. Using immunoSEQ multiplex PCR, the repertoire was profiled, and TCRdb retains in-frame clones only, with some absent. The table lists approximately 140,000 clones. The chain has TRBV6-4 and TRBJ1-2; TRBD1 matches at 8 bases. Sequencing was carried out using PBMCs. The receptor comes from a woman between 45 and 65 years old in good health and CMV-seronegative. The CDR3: CASSASDRANYGYTF. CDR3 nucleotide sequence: TGTGCCAGCAGTGCCTCGGACAGGGCCAACTATGGCTACACCTTC.